These 10 T cell receptor beta chains were sequenced from one sample in a study of shared clonotypes between healthy human individuals. The method was immunoSEQ multiplex PCR; TCRdb's version includes in-frame clones alone and lacks a portion of them. The table records around 750,000 clones, about 74% of them present only once. Specimen: memory CD4+ T cells sorted from blood. Sample subset: CD45RA-negative fraction. The receptor set was obtained from a woman in her twenties or thirties in good health.

V gene TRBV6-5 combines with J gene TRBJ2-7; no clear D gene. The V and J ends lost 3 bases and 1 base respectively, with 10 bases between them. This CDR3 is built from 14 residues. CDR1 and CDR2 (germline): MNHEY, SVGAGI. The CDR3 coding sequence is TGTGCCAGCAGTTATGAGGCGTATTCCTACGAGCAGTACTTC. Its translation is CASSYEAYSYEQYF.

This clone was recorded once. The chain couples TRBV5-5 to TRBJ1-1; 7 bases align to TRBD1. The germline CDR1 and CDR2 sequences are SGHKS and YYEKEE (reference sequence). Trimming at V came to 2 bases and at J to 4 bases, leaving 5 bases not matched to a gene. The CDR3 contains 14 residues. The CDR3 region has the DNA TGTGCCAGCAGCTTTCCAGGGGGGAGCACTGAAGCTTTCTTT. Translation: CASSFPGGSTEAFF.

This clone has a count of ten or more. The V gene is TRBV6-6, the J gene TRBJ2-2; D is unclear. The CDR3 contains 13 residues. Per the germline V gene, CDR1 is MNHNY and CDR2 is SVGAGI (reference sequence). Between the trimmed V and J ends, which lost 7 bases and 4 bases, there was a span of 10 bases. The CDR3 loop reads CASTAHSTGELFF. The CDR3 DNA sequence: TGTGCCAGCACAGCTCATAGCACCGGGGAGCTGTTTTTT.

V and J are TRBV5-8 and TRBJ1-3, with 8 bases identical to TRBD1. Germline values: CDR1 SGHTS, CDR2 YDEGEE. The V gene end was trimmed by 1 base and the J gene end by 2 bases; junction bases not matched to a gene: 8. CDR3 length: 17 amino acids. The CDR3 spells CASSLSSGGDAGNTIYF. The CDR3 bases are TGTGCCAGCAGCTTGTCGTCAGGGGGCGATGCTGGAAACACCATATATTTT.

The chain joins TRBV6-6 to TRBJ2-3; TRBD2 matches at 7 bases. This CDR3 contains 15 residues. Trimming at V came to 2 bases and at J to 2 bases, leaving 4 bases not matched to a gene. The V gene's germline CDR1 is MNHNY and CDR2 SVGAGI (reference sequence). The CDR3 DNA follows: TGTGCCAGCAGTTACGGGGGGGGATACACAGATACGCAGTATTTT. Protein: CASSYGGGYTDTQYF.

This chain links TRBV11-3 with TRBJ2-5; D call uncertain. The CDR3 is 16 residues long. The V gene's germline CDR1 is SGHNT and CDR2 YENEEA. V was trimmed by 2 bases and J by 3 bases, leaving 16 bases between them. CDR3 nucleotides: TGTGCCAGCAGCTTAATTGGACCCGAATCCAAAGAGACCCAGTACTTC. Amino acids: CASSLIGPESKETQYF. The full variable domain, completed using reference TRBV11-3 and TRBJ2-5, is EAGVVQSPRYKIIEKKQPVAFWCNPISGHNTLYWYLQNLGQGPELLIRYENEEAVDDSQLPKDRFSAERLKGVDSTLKIQPAELGDSAVYLCASSLIGPESKETQYFGPGTRLLVL.

This sequence joins TRBV5-5 and TRBJ1-2; D is possibly TRBD1 (6 bases). The germline CDR1 and CDR2 sequences are SGHKS and YYEKEE (reference sequence). CDR3 length equals 14 residues. V was trimmed by 4 bases and J by 2 bases, leaving 12 bases between them. The CDR3 coding sequence is TGTGCCAGCAGCCCGGACAGCGCGAACTATGGCTACACCTTC. Amino acids: CASSPDSANYGYTF.

The chain's CDR3 is CASSAQGGATEAFF. CDR3 DNA sequence: TGTGCCAGCAGCGCGCAGGGAGGGGCGACTGAAGCTTTCTTT. This chain joins TRBV11-3 and TRBJ1-1, with TRBD1 as a possible D gene (5 bases). CDR3 length: 14 amino acids. V dropped 5 bases and J dropped 5 bases, with 15 bases sitting between them. The germline V gene has CDR1 SGHNT and CDR2 YENEEA.

This clone was observed once. The genes are TRBV6-1 and TRBJ1-4; TRBD1 matches at 9 bases. CDR1 and CDR2 (germline): MNHNS, SASEGT. The length of the CDR3 is 15 residues. V lost 7 bases to trimming and J lost 7 bases; unmatched junction nucleotides: 10. The CDR3 sequence: CASNQPGQGREKLFF. The DNA for the CDR3 is TGTGCCAGCAACCAACCGGGACAGGGACGTGAAAAACTGTTTTTT.

The chain is built from TRBV7-9 and TRBJ2-2; possible D gene TRBD2, 6 bases. This CDR3 is 15 amino acids long. Germline V lookup: CDR1 SEHNR, CDR2 FQNEAQ (reference sequence). Trimming removed 3 bases at V and 5 bases at J, with 13 bases between. CDR3 sequence: CASSLEGLLTGELFF. For the CDR3, the DNA is TGTGCCAGCAGCTTGGAAGGACTACTGACCGGGGAGCTGTTTTTT.